A selection of T cell receptor beta chains follows, all from one sample in a study of cytomegalovirus exposure and HLA in healthy donors. The protocol was immunoSEQ multiplex PCR, while the TCRdb copy is restricted to in-frame clones and leaves out a portion. The sample includes more than 95,000 clones, roughly nine tenths seen only once; the top ten take roughly 4%. Specimen: PBMCs. The receptor source for this set is a woman between 18 and 29 years old in good health and CMV-seropositive. CDR3s leave out the opening cysteine and the closing phenylalanine or tryptophan. A D gene is named only where the DNA matches it firmly.

D,V,CDR3
TRBD2,TRBV25-1,ASSVRGDFPRNEQF
TRBD1,TRBV2,ASRGDSSSYEQY
TRBD1,TRBV6-5,ASREGQNHSPLH
TRBD1,TRBV25-1,ASSDRGTGGRDEQY
NA,TRBV6-1,ATRAGGRGTEAF
TRBD1,TRBV19,ASDAGTGLNQPQH
NA,TRBV6-1,ASSEPRSSGNTIY
NA,TRBV10-3,AISERRNSYEQY
TRBD1,TRBV28,ASSSWTGRDGYT
TRBD1,TRBV9,ASSLWTGTTDTQY
NA,TRBV5-1,ASSLQGMGEAF
NA,TRBV27,ASGIGVSNQPQH
TRBD1,TRBV10-3,AISGSTGGGEQY
TRBD1,TRBV5-8,ASTIRQGHYEQY
TRBD1,TRBV11-3,ASSLGQGASNTEAF
TRBD2,TRBV7-3,ASSPGTSEYNEQY
TRBD2,TRBV5-4,ASSPGGSGGLWETQY
TRBD2,TRBV9,ASSVATSGGLYNEQF
TRBD1,TRBV4-1,ASSLLGAGGNQPQH
NA,TRBV29-1,SVTLGGETQY
NA,TRBV5-4,ASHLDSGFPWNTEAF
NA,TRBV4-1,ASSQGAGRTYNEQF
NA,TRBV18,ASSLPQGRLRYT
NA,TRBV11-2,ASSLDFGGLDPYGYT
NA,TRBV9,ASSGDIGAYEQY
NA,TRBV19,ASSIVAGDQPQH
TRBD2,TRBV5-1,ASSLGLAYEQF
NA,TRBV10-1,ASSESTLHTGELF
NA,TRBV6-1,ASREPKRYEQY
NA,TRBV28,ASKSPGGRTGELF
NA,TRBV28,ASSLPLSGQGGYT
TRBD2,TRBV28,ASSFGWTSGRADQETQY
NA,TRBV6-1,ASRTVGYGYT
NA,TRBV19,ASSSWALGDTIY
TRBD2,TRBV7-9,ASSSTTSGKYNEQF
NA,TRBV2,ASRAKRAEQY
TRBD1,TRBV5-4,ASSFFGQATDTQY
NA,TRBV5-1,ASSSGPQGGYT
TRBD1,TRBV4-1,ASSPSRLRQGNTGELF
TRBD2,TRBV9,ASSVTSGGNNEQF
NA,TRBV5-1,ASSPNHRGQKQF
NA,TRBV6-5,ASSSLVTDTQY
NA,TRBV15,ATSRGRSYEQY
NA,TRBV6-1,ASSAGTLGYEQY
NA,TRBV11-3,ASSLDATADYGYT
TRBD2,TRBV28,ASSSWSGLAGVETQY
TRBD2,TRBV19,ASSIGLAGGGEQY
NA,TRBV28,ASSLGLLSNQPQH
TRBD1,TRBV7-2,ASSLIRQGAN
TRBD1,TRBV6-1,ASSERGTGLLEKLF
NA,TRBV11-3,ASSSREGKLNEQY
TRBD1,TRBV28,ASKTGKTYITYEQY
NA,TRBV10-3,AISESLGQPSYNEQF
NA,TRBV7-8,ASSLAGGPGETQY
TRBD2,TRBV28,ASSPLAGTKRTQY